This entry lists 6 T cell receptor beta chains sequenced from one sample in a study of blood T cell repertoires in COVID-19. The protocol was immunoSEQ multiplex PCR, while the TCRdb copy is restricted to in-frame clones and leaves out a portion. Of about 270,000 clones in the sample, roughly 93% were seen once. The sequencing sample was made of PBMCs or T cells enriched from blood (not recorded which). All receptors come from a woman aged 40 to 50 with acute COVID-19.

CDR3 bases: TGTGCCAGTAGTATATGGTACAGGGAGAACACTGAAGCTTTCTTT. This gives the protein CASSIWYRENTEAFF. V and J are TRBV19 and TRBJ1-1, with D perhaps matching TRBD1 (6 bases). Trimming stripped 2 bases from V and 1 base from J, with 11 bases between. Looked up from germline, CDR1 is LNHDA and CDR2 is SQIVND (reference sequence). CDR3 length: 15 residues.

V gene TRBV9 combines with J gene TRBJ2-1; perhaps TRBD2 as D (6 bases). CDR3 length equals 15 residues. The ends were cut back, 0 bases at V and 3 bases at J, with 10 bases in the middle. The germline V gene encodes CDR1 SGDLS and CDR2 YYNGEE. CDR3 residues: CASSVGGEIYNEQFF. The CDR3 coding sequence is TGTGCCAGCAGCGTAGGCGGGGAAATCTACAATGAGCAGTTCTTC.

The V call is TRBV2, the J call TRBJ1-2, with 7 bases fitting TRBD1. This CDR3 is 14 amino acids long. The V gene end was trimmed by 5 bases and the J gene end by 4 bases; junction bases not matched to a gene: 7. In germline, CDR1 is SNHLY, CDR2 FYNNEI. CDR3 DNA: TGTGCCAGCAGTCCGAGGAGGGACAGCTATGGCTACACCTTC. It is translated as CASSPRRDSYGYTF.

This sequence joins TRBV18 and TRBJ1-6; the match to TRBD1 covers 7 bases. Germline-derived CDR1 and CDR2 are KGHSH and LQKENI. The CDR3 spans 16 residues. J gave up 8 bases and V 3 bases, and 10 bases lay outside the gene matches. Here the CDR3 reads CASSPLKTGSDSPLHF. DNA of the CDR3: TGTGCCAGCTCACCGCTCAAGACAGGGTCCGATTCACCCCTCCACTTT.

Here the CDR3 reads CASSLMGASVPPGDTQYF. The CDR3 DNA follows: TGTGCCAGCAGCTTAATGGGTGCGAGCGTTCCACCGGGGGATACGCAGTATTTT. The gene calls are TRBV7-3 and TRBJ2-3; possible D gene TRBD2, 5 bases. This CDR3 region has 18 residues. From germline, CDR1 is SGHTA and CDR2 FQGTGA. Trimming left V 1 base short and J 6 bases short, with 23 bases between.

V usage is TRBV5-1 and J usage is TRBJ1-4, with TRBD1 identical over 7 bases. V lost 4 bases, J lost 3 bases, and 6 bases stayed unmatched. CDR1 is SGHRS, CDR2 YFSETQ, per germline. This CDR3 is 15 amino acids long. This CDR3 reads CASSATGRPNEKLFF. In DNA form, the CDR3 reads TGCGCCAGCAGCGCGACAGGGAGACCTAATGAAAAACTGTTTTTT.